This TCR beta chain was profiled in a study of regulatory T cells in long-lasting Graves disease. The authors built TCR beta libraries using iRepertoire HTBI primers and Arm-PCR of CDR3 regions. TCRdb analysed the multiplex PCR reads with MiXCR anew, one entry per CDR3 protein. The sample contains hundreds of thousands of distinct CDR3 sequences, roughly 15% of which appear only once. As to time point: newly diagnosed GD, antithyroid drugs for less than 3 months. After RNA was extracted from PBMCs, the TCR library was made from it. Many counts were recorded for this clonotype. The same sample was also studied in work on T cells in Graves' hyperthyroidism and ophthalmopathy.

Source: peripheral blood mononuclear cells (PBMCs), taken at new diagnosis, from a patient treated with antithyroid drugs. This TCR derives from a man aged 18 to 29 with Graves disease.

The CDR3 DNA sequence: TGTGCCAGCAGCTTAACTGGAGGGAACACTGAAGCTTTCTTT. Translating it yields CASSLTGGNTEAFF. This sequence joins TRBV7-9 and TRBJ1-1; D gene ambiguous. CDR1 and CDR2 (germline): SEHNR, FQNEAQ (reference sequence). The germline V and J ends were trimmed by 2 bases and 1 base, with 8 bases remaining between them. The CDR3 runs 14 residues.